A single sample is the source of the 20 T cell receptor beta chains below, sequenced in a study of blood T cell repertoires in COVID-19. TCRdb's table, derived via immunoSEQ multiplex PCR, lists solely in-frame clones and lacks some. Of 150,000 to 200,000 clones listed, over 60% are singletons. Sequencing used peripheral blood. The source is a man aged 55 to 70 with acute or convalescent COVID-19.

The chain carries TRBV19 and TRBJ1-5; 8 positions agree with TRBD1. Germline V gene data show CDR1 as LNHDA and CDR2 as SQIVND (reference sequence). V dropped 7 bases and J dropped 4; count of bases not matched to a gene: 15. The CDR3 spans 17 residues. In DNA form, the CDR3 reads TGTGCCAGTACCCCCCCCAGGGGGCACACAACAAATCAGCCCCAGCATTTT. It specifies CASTPPRGHTTNQPQHF.

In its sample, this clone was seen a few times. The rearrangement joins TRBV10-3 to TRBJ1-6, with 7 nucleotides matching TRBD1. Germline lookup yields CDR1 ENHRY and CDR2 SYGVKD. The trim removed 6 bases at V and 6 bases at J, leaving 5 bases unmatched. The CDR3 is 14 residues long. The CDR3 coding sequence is TGTGCCATCAGAGACAGGGTTTCTAATTCACCCCTCCACTTT. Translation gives CAIRDRVSNSPLHF.

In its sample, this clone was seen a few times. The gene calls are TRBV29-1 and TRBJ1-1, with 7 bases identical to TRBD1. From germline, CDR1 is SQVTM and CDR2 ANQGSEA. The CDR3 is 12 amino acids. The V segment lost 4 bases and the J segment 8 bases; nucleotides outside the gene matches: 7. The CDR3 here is CSVGVIGGEAFF. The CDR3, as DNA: TGCAGCGTTGGGGTGATAGGGGGCGAAGCTTTCTTT.

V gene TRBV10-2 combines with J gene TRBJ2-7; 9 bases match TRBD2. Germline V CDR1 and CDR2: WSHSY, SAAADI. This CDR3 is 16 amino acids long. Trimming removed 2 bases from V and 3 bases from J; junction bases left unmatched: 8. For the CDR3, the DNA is TGCGCCAGCAGTGAGATCGGTAGCGGGGGTATCTACGAGCAGTACTTC. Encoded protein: CASSEIGSGGIYEQYF.

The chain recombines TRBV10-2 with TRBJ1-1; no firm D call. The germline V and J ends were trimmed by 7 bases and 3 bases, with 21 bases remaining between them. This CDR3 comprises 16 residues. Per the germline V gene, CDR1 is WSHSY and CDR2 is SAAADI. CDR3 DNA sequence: TGCGCCAGCATGTCGGTACATGTTGGAGAGGACACTGAAGCTTTCTTT. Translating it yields CASMSVHVGEDTEAFF.

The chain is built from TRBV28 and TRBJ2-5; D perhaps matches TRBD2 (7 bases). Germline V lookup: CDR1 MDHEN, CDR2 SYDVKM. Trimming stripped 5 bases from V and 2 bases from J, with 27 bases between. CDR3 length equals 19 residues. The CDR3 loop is CASSPGGNKGGPLQETQYF. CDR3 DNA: TGTGCCAGCAGTCCGGGGGGTAATAAGGGGGGCCCCCTACAAGAGACCCAGTACTTC.

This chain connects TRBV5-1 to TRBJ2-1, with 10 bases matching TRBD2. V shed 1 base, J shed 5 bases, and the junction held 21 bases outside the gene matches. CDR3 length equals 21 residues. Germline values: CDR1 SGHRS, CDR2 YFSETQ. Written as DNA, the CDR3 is TGCGCCAGCAGCTTGAAACTAGTGAGCAGCGGGGGGGCGAATCGCGACAATGAGCAGTTCTTC. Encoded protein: CASSLKLVSSGGANRDNEQFF.

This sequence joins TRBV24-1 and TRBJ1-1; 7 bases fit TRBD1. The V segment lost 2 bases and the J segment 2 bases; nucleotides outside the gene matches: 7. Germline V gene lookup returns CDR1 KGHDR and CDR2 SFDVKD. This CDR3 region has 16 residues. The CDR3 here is CATSDSGTAKNTEAFF. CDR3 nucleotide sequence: TGTGCCACCAGTGATTCAGGGACAGCTAAAAACACTGAAGCTTTCTTT.

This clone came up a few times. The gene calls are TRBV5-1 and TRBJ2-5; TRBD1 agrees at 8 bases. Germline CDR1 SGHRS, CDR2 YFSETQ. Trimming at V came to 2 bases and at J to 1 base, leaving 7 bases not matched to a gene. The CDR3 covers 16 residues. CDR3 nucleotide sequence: TGCGCCAGCAGCTTTGCTGGACAGGGCGGCCAAGAGACCCAGTACTTC. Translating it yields CASSFAGQGGQETQYF.

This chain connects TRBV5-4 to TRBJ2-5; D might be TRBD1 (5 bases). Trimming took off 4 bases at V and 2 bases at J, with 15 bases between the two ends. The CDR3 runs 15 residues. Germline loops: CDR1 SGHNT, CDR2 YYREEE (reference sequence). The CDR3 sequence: CASSPATAGQETQYF. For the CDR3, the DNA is TGTGCCAGCAGCCCGGCCACCGCAGGGCAAGAGACCCAGTACTTC.

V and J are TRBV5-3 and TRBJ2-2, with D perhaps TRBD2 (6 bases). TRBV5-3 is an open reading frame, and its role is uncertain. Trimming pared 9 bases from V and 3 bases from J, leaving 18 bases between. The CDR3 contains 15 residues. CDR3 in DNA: TGTGCCAAAAACCTGACTCGGGGGTACACCGGGGAGCTGTTTTTT. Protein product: CAKNLTRGYTGELFF.

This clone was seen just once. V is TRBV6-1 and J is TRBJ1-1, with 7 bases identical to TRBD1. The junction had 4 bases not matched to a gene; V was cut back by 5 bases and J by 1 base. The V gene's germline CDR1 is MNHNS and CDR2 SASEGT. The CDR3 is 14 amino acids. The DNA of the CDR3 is TGTGCCAGCAGTTCTCAGGGGGGGAACACTGAAGCTTTCTTT. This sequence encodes CASSSQGGNTEAFF.

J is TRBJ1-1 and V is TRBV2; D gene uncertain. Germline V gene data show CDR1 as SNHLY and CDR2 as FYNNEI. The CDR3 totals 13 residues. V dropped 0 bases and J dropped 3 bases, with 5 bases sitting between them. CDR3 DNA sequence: TGTGCCAGCAGTGAAGCTCAGTACACTGAAGCTTTCTTT. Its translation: CASSEAQYTEAFF.

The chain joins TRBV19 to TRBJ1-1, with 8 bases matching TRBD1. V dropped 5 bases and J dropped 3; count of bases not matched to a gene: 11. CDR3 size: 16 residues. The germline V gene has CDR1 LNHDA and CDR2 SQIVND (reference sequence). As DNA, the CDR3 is TGTGCCAGTAGTCTCGGGACAGGCGTAAGGGACACTGAAGCTTTCTTT. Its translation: CASSLGTGVRDTEAFF.

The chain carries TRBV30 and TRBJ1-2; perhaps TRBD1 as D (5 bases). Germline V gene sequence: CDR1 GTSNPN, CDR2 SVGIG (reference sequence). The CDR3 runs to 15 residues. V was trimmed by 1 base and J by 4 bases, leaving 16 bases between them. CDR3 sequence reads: CAWSGKQASAYGYTF. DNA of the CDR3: TGTGCCTGGAGTGGTAAACAGGCGTCGGCCTATGGCTACACCTTC.

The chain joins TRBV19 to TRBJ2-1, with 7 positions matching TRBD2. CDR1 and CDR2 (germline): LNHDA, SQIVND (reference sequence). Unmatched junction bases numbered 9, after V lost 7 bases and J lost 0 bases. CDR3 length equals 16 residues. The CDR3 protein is CASTLTSASSYNEQFF. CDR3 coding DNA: TGTGCCAGTACTCTTACTAGCGCCTCCTCCTACAATGAGCAGTTCTTC.

The CDR3 reads CASSAGQGAWYEQYF. The CDR3 DNA follows: TGTGCCAGCAGCGCGGGACAGGGGGCCTGGTACGAGCAGTACTTC. This chain joins TRBV9 and TRBJ2-7, with 12 bases fitting TRBD1. V shed 3 bases and J 4 bases; nucleotides not matched to a gene: 5. The CDR3 spans 15 residues. The germline V gene has CDR1 SGDLS and CDR2 YYNGEE.

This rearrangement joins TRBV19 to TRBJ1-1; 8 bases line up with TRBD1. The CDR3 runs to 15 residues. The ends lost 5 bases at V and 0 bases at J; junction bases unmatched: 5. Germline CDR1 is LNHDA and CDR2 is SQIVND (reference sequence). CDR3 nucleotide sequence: TGTGCCAGTAGTCAAGGGACAGGAATGAACACTGAAGCTTTCTTT. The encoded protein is CASSQGTGMNTEAFF. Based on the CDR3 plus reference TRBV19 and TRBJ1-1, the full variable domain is DGGITQSPKYLFRKEGQNVTLSCEQNLNHDAMYWYRQDPGQGLRLIYYSQIVNDFQKGDIAEGYSVSREKKESFPLTVTSAQKNPTAFYLCASSQGTGMNTEAFFGQGTRLTVV.

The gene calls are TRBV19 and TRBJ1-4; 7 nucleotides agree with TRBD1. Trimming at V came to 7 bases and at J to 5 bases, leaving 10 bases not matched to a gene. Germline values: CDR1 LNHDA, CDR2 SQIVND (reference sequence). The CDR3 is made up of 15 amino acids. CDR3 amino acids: CASTRRTGANEKLFF. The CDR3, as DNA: TGTGCCAGTACCCGAAGGACAGGCGCGAATGAAAAACTGTTTTTT.

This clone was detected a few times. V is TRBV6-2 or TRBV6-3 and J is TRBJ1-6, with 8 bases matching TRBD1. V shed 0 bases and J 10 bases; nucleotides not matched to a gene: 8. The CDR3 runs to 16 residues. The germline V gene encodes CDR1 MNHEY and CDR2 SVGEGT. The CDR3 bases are TGTGCCAGCAGTTACTCGGGAAGGACAGGGACGTCACCCCTCCACTTT. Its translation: CASSYSGRTGTSPLHF.